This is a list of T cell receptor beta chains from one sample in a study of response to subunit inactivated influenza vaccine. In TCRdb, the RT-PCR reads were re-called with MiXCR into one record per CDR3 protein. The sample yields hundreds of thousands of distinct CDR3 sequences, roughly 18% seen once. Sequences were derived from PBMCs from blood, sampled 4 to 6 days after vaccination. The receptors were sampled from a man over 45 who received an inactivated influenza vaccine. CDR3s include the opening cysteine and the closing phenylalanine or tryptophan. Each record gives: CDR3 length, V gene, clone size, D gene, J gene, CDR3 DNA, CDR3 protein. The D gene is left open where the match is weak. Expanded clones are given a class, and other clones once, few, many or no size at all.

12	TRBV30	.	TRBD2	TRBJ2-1	TGTGCCTGGTTCGGACTAGCTAATGAGCAGTTCTTC	CAWFGLANEQFF
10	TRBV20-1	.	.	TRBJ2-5	TGCAGCCACCGAAAAGAGACCCAGTACTTC	CSHRKETQYF
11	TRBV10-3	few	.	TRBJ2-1	TGTGCCATCAGTGATTCCAATGAGCAGTTCTTC	CAISDSNEQFF
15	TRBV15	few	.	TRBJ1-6	TGTGCCACCAGCACCGGGGGGCAGGGGAGGTCACCCCTCCACTTT	CATSTGGQGRSPLHF
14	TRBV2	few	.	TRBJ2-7	TGTGCCAGCAGTGCGGGACGCAGTACCTACGAGCAGTACTTC	CASSAGRSTYEQYF
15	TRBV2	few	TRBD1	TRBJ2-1	TGTGCCAGCAGAAGGGGGACAGGGACCTACAATGAGCAGTTCTTC	CASRRGTGTYNEQFF
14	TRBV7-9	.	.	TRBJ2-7	TGTGCCAGCAGCTTAGCGGGAGTGAACTACGAGCAGTACTTC	CASSLAGVNYEQYF
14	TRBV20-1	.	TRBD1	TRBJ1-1	TGCAGTGCTAGGAAGTCGGCAGGGGGCACTGAAGCTTTCTTT	CSARKSAGGTEAFF
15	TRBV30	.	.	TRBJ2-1	TGTGCCTGGAGTACGAGGGCCCTCACCTACAATGAGCAGTTCTTC	CAWSTRALTYNEQFF
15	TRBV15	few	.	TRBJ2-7	TGTGCCACCAGCAGAGAGGCCGGGGGTAGGTACGAGCAGTACTTC	CATSREAGGRYEQYF
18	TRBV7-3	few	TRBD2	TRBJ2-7	TGTGCCAGCAGCTTAAGACCTCTAGGTAGCGGGATGCCCTACGAGCAGTACTTC	CASSLRPLGSGMPYEQYF
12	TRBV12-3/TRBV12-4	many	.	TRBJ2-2	TGTGCCAGCAGTTTAAGAGGCGGGGAGCTGTTTTTT	CASSLRGGELFF
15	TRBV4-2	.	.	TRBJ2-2	TGTGCCAGCAGCCAAGACAGGTCATACACCGGGGAGCTGTTTTTT	CASSQDRSYTGELFF
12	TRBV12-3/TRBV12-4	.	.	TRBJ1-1	TGTGCCAGCAGCCGGTGGACAGCGGAAGCTTTCTTT	CASSRWTAEAFF
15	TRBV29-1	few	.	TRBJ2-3	TGCAGCCTTACCGCCGGGACATCAAGCACAGATACGCAGTATTTT	CSLTAGTSSTDTQYF
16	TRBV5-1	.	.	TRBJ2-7	TGCGCCAGCAGCTTGGTTATTAGCTCCAGCTCCTACGAGCAGTACTTC	CASSLVISSSSYEQYF
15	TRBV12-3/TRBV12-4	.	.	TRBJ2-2	TGTGCCAGCTCCAACTCACGACCGAACACCGGGGAGCTGTATTTT	CASSNSRPNTGELYF
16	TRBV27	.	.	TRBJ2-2	TGTGCCAGCAGTTTAGAAGCGTCCCGAAACACCGGGGAGCTGTTTTTT	CASSLEASRNTGELFF
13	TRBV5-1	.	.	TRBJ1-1	TGCGCCAGCAGTGAGTATGGATACACTGAAGCTTTCTTT	CASSEYGYTEAFF
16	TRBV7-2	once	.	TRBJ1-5	TGTGCCAGCAGCTTTACCCCAGGGGCCATTTCTCAGCCCCAGCATTTT	CASSFTPGAISQPQHF
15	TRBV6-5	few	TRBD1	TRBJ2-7	TGTGCCAGCAGTTATGACAGGGGAATAACCTACGAGCAGTACTTC	CASSYDRGITYEQYF
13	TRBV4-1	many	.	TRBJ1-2	TGCGCCAGCAGCCCCGGAGGGGTCTATGGCTACACCTTC	CASSPGGVYGYTF
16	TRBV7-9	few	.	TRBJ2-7	TGTGCCAGCAGCTCTCCGGGACACACCTTCTCCTACGAGCAGTACTTC	CASSSPGHTFSYEQYF
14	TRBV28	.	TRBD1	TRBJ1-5	TGTGCCAGCAGACAGGGACAGGGCGGTCAGCCCCAGCATTTT	CASRQGQGGQPQHF
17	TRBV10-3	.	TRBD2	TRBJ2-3	TGTGCCATCAGTGAGTTAGGCCTAGCGGGAAAGGCAGATACGCAGTATTTT	CAISELGLAGKADTQYF
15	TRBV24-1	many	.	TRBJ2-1	TGTGCCACCAGTGACAACGACAGGTTTTACAATGAGCAGTTCTTC	CATSDNDRFYNEQFF
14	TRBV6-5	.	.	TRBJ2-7	TGTGCCAGCAGTAACCGGGACGGAGTTTACGAGCAGTACTTC	CASSNRDGVYEQYF
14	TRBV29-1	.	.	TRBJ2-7	TGCAGCGTTCGCCAGGCGGGGCTCTCCTACGAGCAGTACTTC	CSVRQAGLSYEQYF
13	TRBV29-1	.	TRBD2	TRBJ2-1	TGCAGCGTCTTAGCGGGGGGCTATCTTGAGCAGTTCTTC	CSVLAGGYLEQFF
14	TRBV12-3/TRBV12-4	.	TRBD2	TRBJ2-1	TGTGCCAGCAGCCTCGGGACTAGCTTTTATGAGCAGTTCTTC	CASSLGTSFYEQFF
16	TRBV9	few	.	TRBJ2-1	TGTGCCAGCAGCGTAGCGGGGGCGGGAAGTGTCGATGAGCAGTTCTTC	CASSVAGAGSVDEQFF
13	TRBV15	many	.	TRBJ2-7	TGTGCCACCAGCAGCTGGATCACCTACGAGCAGTACTTC	CATSSWITYEQYF
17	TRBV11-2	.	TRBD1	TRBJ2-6	TGTGCCAGCAGCTTAGCCGACAGGGTGGCTGGGGCCAACGTCCTGACTTTC	CASSLADRVAGANVLTF
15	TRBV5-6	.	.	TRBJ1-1	TGTGCCAGCAGCTTGGTAACGGGGAAAGTTGCTGAAGCTTTCTTT	CASSLVTGKVAEAFF
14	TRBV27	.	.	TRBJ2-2	TGTGCCAGCAGTCCTTTACAGGTTCCCGGGGAGCTGTTTTTT	CASSPLQVPGELFF
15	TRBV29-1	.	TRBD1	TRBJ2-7	TGCAGCGTTGAAACCCCCGGGACAGAAGACTACGAGCAGTACTTC	CSVETPGTEDYEQYF
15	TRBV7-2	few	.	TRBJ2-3	TGTGCCAGCAGCTTGGGACTCCTCCCCGCAGATACGCAGTATTTT	CASSLGLLPADTQYF
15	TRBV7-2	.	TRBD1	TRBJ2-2	TGTGCCAGCAGGGACAGGGGAAGGAACACCGGGGAGCTGTTTTTT	CASRDRGRNTGELFF
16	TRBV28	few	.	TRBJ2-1	TGTGCCAGCAGTTCGGACACTTCGGAACTCTACAATGAGCAGTTCTTC	CASSSDTSELYNEQFF
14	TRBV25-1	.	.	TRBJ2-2	TGTGCCAGCAGTGAACTTTCGTTCACCGGGGAGCTGTTTTTT	CASSELSFTGELFF
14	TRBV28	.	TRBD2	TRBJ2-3	TGTGCCAGCAGCAAGACTAGCGCTCTAGATACGCAGTATTTT	CASSKTSALDTQYF
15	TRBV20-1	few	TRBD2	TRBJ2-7	TGCAGTGCTAGAGCGTCTACTAGCGGGAGCCACGAGCAGTACTTC	CSARASTSGSHEQYF
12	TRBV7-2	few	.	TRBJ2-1	TGTGCCAGCAGCTTCGCCAGCCATGAGCAGTTCTTC	CASSFASHEQFF
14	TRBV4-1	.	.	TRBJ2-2	TGCGCCAGCAGCCAAGATTCGGGGCCCGGGGAGCTGTTTTTT	CASSQDSGPGELFF
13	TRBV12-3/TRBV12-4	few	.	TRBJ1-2	TGTGCCACCCCGGCGTCCCCCTTTTATGGCTACACCTTC	CATPASPFYGYTF
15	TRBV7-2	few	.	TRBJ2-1	TGTGCCAGCAGCTTTGGGGCACCAGACGTCAGTGAGCAGTTCTTC	CASSFGAPDVSEQFF
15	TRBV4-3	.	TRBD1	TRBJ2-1	TGCGCCAGCAGCCAAGCCCCGGGACAGGGGGCGGAGCAGTTCTTC	CASSQAPGQGAEQFF
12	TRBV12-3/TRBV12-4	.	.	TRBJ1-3	TGTGCCAGCAGTCACCCTGGAAACACCATATATTTT	CASSHPGNTIYF
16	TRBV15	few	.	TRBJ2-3	TGTGCCACCAGCAGAGAGGGGGGTCAGTTCACAGATACGCAGTATTTT	CATSREGGQFTDTQYF
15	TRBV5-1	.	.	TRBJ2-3	TGCGCCAGCAGCTCGGGACTCTTAAGCACAGATACGCAGTATTTT	CASSSGLLSTDTQYF
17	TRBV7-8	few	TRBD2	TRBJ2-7	TGTGCCAGCAGCCTCCCGAGGGCGGGAGGGCCCACCTACGAGCAGTACTTC	CASSLPRAGGPTYEQYF
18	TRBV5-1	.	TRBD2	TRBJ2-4	TGCGCCAGCAGCGTGGGACTAGCGGGAGCGGTGGTCCAAGACATTCAGTACTTC	CASSVGLAGAVVQDIQYF
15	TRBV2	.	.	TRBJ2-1	TGTGCCAGCAGTGTTCCAGGGCCCTCCTACAATGAGCAGTTCTTC	CASSVPGPSYNEQFF